The entry below gives a single T cell receptor beta chain sequence along with its context. These data originate in a study of metastatic and nonmetastatic thyroid tumors. Study information: Repertoire comparison spanned blood and tumor or nodule tissue of malignant and benign thyroid patients.

The CDR3 consists of 14 residues. Looked up from germline, CDR1 is MGHRA and CDR2 is YSYEKL. The junction had 4 bases not matched to a gene; V was cut back by 3 bases and J by 4 bases. TCRdb reassembled clones from the PCR reads with MiXCR. This sample has tens of thousands of clones, with more than 9% found just once. Thyroid surgery took place with no prior treatment in any patient. V is TRBV4-1 and J is TRBJ1-1; 8 bases are a match to TRBD1. The sample consisted of blood. This TCR came from a male donor with papillary thyroid cancer or a benign thyroid nodule (not recorded which). Some clones in this sample may be carry-over from other donors' samples. The CDR3: CASSQGRGPTEAFF. The DNA of the CDR3 is TGCGCCAGCAGCCAGGGCAGGGGGCCCACTGAAGCTTTCTTT.